The TCR beta chain under discussion was sequenced for a study of vaccination effects on CD4 cells after COVID-19. Overall study context: Post-vaccine sampling occurred a median 72 days after the second dose. Findings and limits, study-wide: Marked clonal contraction of both clone types appeared late after vaccination.

TCRdb's table, derived via immunoSEQ multiplex PCR, lists solely in-frame clones and lacks some. The sample contains tens of thousands of clones, roughly 74% of which appear only once. Culture proceeded for nine to eleven days, and CD4+ T cells were then isolated. Participants were vaccinated with two doses of either the BNT162b2 or mRNA-1273 vaccine. Cultures got half-medium changes with IL-2 on days 3 and 7. Remarks on this clone: Its specificity is unknown.

This CDR3 has 16 residues. In germline, CDR1 is MNHNY, CDR2 SVGAGI (reference sequence). V lost 0 bases and J 7 bases, leaving 16 bases between the germline ends. The gene calls are TRBV6-6 and TRBJ2-1; a possible D gene is TRBD2 (5 bases). Sequences were derived from CD4+ T cells from PBMCs cultured without peptide, sampled after COVID-19 vaccination. The receptor's source is a human donor who received a COVID-19 vaccine. CDR3 in amino acids: CASSYSKPPEANEQFF. The CDR3 DNA is TGTGCCAGCAGTTACTCGAAGCCCCCGGAGGCGAATGAGCAGTTCTTC.